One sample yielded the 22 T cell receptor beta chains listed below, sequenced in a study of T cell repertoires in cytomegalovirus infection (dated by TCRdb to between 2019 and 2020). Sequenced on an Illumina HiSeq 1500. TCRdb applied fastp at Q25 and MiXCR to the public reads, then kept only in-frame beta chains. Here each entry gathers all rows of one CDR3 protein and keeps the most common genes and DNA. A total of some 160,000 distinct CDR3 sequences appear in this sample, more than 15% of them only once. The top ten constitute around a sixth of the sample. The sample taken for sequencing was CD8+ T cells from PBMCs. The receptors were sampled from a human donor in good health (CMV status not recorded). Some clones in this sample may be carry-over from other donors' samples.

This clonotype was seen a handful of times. The CDR3 DNA follows: TGCAGCGTTGAAGATTCCAGTTCCTATGGCTACACCTTC. Amino acid sequence: CSVEDSSSYGYTF. The gene calls are TRBV29-1 and TRBJ1-2, with D hard to call. Germline values: CDR1 SQVTM, CDR2 ANQGSEA. The CDR3 has 13 residues. The V end lost 0 bases, the J end lost 4 bases, and 9 bases lay between the germline ends.

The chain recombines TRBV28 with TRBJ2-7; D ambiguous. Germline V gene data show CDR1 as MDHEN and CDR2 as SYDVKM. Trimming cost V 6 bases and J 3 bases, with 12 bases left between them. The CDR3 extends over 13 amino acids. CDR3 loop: CASSQQTIYEQYF. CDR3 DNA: TGTGCCAGCAGCCAACAGACAATCTACGAGCAGTACTTC.

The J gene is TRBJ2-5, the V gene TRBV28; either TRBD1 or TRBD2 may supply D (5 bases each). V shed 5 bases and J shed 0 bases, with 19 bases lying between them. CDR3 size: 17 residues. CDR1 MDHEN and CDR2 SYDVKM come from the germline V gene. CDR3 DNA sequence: TGTGCCAGCAGTGAAACATCAGGGACGGGGCACCAAGAGACCCAGTACTTC. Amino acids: CASSETSGTGHQETQYF. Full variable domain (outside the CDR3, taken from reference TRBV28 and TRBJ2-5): DVKVTQSSRYLVKRTGEKVFLECVQDMDHENMFWYRQDPGLGLRLIYFSYDVKMKEKGDIPEGYSVSREKKERFSLILESASTNQTSMYLCASSETSGTGHQETQYFGPGTRLLVL.

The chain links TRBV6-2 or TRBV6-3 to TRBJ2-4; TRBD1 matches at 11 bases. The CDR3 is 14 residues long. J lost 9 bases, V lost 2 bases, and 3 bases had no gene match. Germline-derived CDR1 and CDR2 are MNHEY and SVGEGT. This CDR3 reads CASSYPGQGVIQYF. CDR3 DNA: TGTGCCAGCAGTTACCCGGGACAGGGGGTCATTCAGTACTTC.

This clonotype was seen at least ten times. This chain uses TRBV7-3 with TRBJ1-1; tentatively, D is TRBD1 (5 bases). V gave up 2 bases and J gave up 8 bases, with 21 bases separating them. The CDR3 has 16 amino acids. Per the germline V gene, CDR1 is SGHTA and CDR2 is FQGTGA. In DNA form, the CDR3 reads TGTGCCAGCAGCTTAGCCAGGGTAAGAGGCGCCCACGAAGCTTTCTTT. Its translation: CASSLARVRGAHEAFF.

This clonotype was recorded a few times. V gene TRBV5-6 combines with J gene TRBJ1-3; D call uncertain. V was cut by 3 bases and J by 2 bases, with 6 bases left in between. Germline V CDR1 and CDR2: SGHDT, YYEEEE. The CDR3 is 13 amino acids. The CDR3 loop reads CASSSLPGNTIYF. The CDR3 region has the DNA TGTGCCAGCAGCTCGTTACCTGGAAACACCATATATTTT.

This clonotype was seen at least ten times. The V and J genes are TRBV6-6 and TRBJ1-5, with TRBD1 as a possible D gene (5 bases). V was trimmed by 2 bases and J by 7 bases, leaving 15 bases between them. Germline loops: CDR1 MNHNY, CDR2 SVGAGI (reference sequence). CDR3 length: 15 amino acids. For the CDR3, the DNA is TGTGCCAGCAGTTACCCAAGGGGTACCAAGCAGCCCCAGCATTTT. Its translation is CASSYPRGTKQPQHF.

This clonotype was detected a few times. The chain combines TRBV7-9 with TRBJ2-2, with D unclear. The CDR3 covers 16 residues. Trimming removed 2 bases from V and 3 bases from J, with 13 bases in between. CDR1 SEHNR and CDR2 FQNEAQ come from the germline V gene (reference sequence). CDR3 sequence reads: CASSLPRAEDTGELFF. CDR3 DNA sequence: TGTGCCAGCAGCTTACCCCGGGCCGAGGACACCGGGGAGCTGTTTTTT.

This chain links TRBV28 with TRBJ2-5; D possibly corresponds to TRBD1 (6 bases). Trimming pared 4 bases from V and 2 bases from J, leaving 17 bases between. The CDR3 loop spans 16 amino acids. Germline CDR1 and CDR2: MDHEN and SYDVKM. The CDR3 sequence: CASSYAPGTSQETQYF. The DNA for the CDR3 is TGTGCCAGCAGTTACGCCCCCGGGACAAGTCAAGAGACCCAGTACTTC.

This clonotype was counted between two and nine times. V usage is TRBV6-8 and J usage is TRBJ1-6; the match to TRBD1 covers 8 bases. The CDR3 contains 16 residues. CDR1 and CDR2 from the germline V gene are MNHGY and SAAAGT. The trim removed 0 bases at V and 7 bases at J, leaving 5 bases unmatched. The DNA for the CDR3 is TGTGCCAGCAGTTACTCCCCGGGACAGGAAAATTCACCCCTCCACTTT. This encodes CASSYSPGQENSPLHF.

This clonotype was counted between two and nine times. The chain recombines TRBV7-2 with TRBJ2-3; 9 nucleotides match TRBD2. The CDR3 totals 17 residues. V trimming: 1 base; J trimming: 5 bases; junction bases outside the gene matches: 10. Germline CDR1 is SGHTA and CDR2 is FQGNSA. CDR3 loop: CASSLVGSGGRGDTQYF. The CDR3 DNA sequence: TGTGCCAGCAGCTTAGTCGGAAGCGGGGGGCGGGGAGATACGCAGTATTTT.

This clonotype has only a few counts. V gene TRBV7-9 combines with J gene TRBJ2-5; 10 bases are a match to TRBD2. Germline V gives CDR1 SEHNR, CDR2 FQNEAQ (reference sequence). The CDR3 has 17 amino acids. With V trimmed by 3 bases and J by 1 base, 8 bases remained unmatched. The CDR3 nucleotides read TGTGCCAGCAGCTTTCGGGAGGCTAGCGGGGGCCAAGAGACCCAGTACTTC. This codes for CASSFREASGGQETQYF.

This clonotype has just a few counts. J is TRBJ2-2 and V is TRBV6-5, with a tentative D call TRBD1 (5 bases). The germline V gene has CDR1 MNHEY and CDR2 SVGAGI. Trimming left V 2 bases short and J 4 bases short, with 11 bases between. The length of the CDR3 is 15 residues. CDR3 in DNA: TGTGCCAGCAGTTACACCAGGGATTTCACCGGGGAGCTGTTTTTT. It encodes CASSYTRDFTGELFF.

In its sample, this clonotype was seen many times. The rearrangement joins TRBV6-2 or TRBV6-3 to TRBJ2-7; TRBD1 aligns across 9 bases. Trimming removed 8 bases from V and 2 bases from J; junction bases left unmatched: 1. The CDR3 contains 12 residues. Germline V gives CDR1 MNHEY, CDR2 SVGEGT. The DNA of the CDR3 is TGTGCCAGCCGACAGGGGGCCTACGAGCAGTACTTC. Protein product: CASRQGAYEQYF.

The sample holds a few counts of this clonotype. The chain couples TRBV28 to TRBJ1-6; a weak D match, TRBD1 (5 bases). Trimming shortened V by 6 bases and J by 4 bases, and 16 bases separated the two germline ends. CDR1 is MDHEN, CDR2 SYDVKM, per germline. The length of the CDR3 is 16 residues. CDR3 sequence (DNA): TGTGCCAGCAGACTACCGGGACGGAGGTATAATTCACCCCTCCACTTT. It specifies CASRLPGRRYNSPLHF.

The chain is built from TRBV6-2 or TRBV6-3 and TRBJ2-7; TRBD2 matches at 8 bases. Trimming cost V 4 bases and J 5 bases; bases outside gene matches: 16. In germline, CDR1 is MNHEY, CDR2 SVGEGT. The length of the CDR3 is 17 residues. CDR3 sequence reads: CASSSLTSGSGSHEQYF. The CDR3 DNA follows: TGTGCCAGCAGTTCCTTAACGAGTGGGAGCGGGAGCCACGAGCAGTACTTC.

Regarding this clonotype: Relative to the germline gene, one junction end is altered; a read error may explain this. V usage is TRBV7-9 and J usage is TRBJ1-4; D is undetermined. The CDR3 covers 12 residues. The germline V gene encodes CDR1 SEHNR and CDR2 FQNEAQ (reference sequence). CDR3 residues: CASSPDGEKPFF. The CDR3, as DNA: TGTGCCAGCAGCCCCGACGGGGAAAAACCGTTTTTT.

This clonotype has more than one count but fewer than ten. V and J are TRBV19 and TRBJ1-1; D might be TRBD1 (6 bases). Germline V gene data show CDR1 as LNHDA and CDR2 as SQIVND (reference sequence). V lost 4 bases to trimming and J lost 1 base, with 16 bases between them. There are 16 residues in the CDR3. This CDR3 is CASSTFGDTGNTEAFF. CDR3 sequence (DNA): TGTGCCAGTAGTACCTTCGGGGACACCGGGAACACTGAAGCTTTCTTT. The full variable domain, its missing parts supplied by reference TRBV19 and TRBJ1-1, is DGGITQSPKYLFRKEGQNVTLSCEQNLNHDAMYWYRQDPGQGLRLIYYSQIVNDFQKGDIAEGYSVSREKKESFPLTVTSAQKNPTAFYLCASSTFGDTGNTEAFFGQGTRLTVV.

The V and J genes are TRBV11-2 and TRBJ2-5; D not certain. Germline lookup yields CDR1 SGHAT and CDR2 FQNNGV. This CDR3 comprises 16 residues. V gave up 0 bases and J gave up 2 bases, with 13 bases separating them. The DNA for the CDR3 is TGTGCCAGCAGCTTAGAGCAGCTACGCCGGCAAGAGACCCAGTACTTC. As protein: CASSLEQLRRQETQYF.

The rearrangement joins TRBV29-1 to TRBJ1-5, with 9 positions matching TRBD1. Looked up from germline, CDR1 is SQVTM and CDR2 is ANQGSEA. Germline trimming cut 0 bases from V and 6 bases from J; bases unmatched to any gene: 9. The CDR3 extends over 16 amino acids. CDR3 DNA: TGCAGCGTTGAAGATAGTGGACAGGGGCTTAGTCAGCCCCAGCATTTT. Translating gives CSVEDSGQGLSQPQHF.

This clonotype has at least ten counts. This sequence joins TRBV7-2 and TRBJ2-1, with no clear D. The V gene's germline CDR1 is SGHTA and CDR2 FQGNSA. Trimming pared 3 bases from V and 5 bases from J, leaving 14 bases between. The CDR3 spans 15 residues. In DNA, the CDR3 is TGTGCCAGCAGCTTGCGGCGCGGCACCCACAATGAGCAGTTCTTC. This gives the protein CASSLRRGTHNEQFF.

As DNA, the CDR3 is TGTGCCAGCAGCTCCGAGCGGAAGATAGATACGCAGTATTTT. Amino acid sequence: CASSSERKIDTQYF. This sequence joins TRBV7-2 and TRBJ2-3, with D perhaps matching TRBD2 (5 bases). This CDR3 is 14 amino acids long. V lost 4 bases to trimming and J lost 5 bases, with 13 bases between them. The germline V gene has CDR1 SGHTA and CDR2 FQGNSA.